This T cell receptor (beta chain) came from a study of blood T cell repertoires in COVID-19. Study at large: Whether acute or convalescent, the COVID-19 samples came from the United States, Italy and Spain.

Per the original methods: Using reference gene primer amplification, nucleated cell counts were estimated. Profiling relied on immunoSEQ multiplex PCR, and the TCRdb table lists in-frame clones only, not all of them. For V, J and clone size, that table is used; D and trimming come from the DNA. The data hold roughly 570,000 clones, with about 89% observed a single time. Germline loops: CDR1 MNHEY, CDR2 SVGAGI. The CDR3 extends over 13 amino acids. V lost 2 bases and J lost 14; bases outside the gene matches: 8. The receptor comes from a woman aged 45-65 years with COVID-19, enrolled during active disease. Material: peripheral blood. This sequence joins TRBV6-5 and TRBJ2-3; the match to TRBD2 covers 9 bases. The CDR3 is CASSYGAGLAVYF. CDR3 in DNA: TGTGCCAGCAGTTACGGTGCGGGACTAGCAGTGTATTTT.